Listed below are T cell receptor beta chains from one sample, sequenced in a study of T cell changes during pregnancy in multiple sclerosis. Here immunoSEQ multiplex PCR was the method, and the copy in TCRdb shows in-frame clones only, minus some. This table has approximately 58,000 clones, more than 90% appearing once. This sample comprised peripheral blood, obtained in the second trimester of pregnancy. The receptors come from a female donor with multiple sclerosis, enrolled in a pregnancy study. Each CDR3 is given without its conserved first and last residue. A D gene is named only where the DNA matches it firmly.

d_call,j_call,v_call,cdr3_aa
TRBD2,TRBJ2-7,TRBV5-6,ASTREGRSYEQY
NA,TRBJ1-1,TRBV6-6,ASSYLTGMNTEAF
NA,TRBJ2-1,TRBV13,ASSLGDFPSYNEQF
NA,TRBJ1-2,TRBV20-1,SAASAYGYT
TRBD2,TRBJ2-7,TRBV6-7,ASSTQSGRNRYEQY
TRBD2,TRBJ2-3,TRBV19,ASSPLDSGTADTQY
NA,TRBJ2-7,TRBV6-1,ASSENSGASYEQY
NA,TRBJ1-4,TRBV10-2,ASTVATNEKLF
NA,TRBJ1-1,TRBV9,ASSPGLTMNTEAF
NA,TRBJ2-1,TRBV11-2,ASSFQYIGQYNEQF
NA,TRBJ2-2,TRBV30,AWSPLTVGTGELF
TRBD2,TRBJ2-1,TRBV28,ASSLLVGGPANEQF
TRBD1,TRBJ2-7,TRBV7-8,ASSLGGTGGFYEQY
NA,TRBJ1-1,TRBV29-1,SASGLLTEAF
NA,TRBJ1-3,TRBV7-6,ASSHPVQGGLGNTIY
TRBD2,TRBJ2-7,TRBV7-2,ASSLGLAGGAYEQY
TRBD2,TRBJ2-1,TRBV27,ASSGAGDSPHNEQF
NA,TRBJ2-5,TRBV30,AWSVLGARETQY
NA,TRBJ2-7,TRBV11-2,ASSLDAGLVIQQQY
TRBD2,TRBJ2-1,TRBV7-2,ASSPTASGRGYNEQF
NA,TRBJ2-1,TRBV30,AWSSTHNEQF
TRBD2,TRBJ2-1,TRBV5-3,ARSFRETSGREPYNEQF
NA,TRBJ1-4,TRBV30,AWSTPRGTNEKLF
NA,TRBJ1-2,TRBV6-1,ASSDVQGYYGYT
NA,TRBJ1-4,TRBV5-1,ASSLGAANEKLF
NA,TRBJ1-1,TRBV5-1,ASSLDGKYTEAF
TRBD1,TRBJ1-1,TRBV29-1,SVATPGTGRTDWTEAF
NA,TRBJ2-2,TRBV10-2,ASQKEAGELF
NA,TRBJ1-2,TRBV7-2,ASSNYWTDLYGYT
TRBD2,TRBJ2-3,TRBV5-1,ASSLVSGELADTDTQY
NA,TRBJ2-3,TRBV30,AWSTIVSGRLADTQY
TRBD1,TRBJ1-1,TRBV7-9,ASSAPGTGSTEAF
NA,TRBJ2-5,TRBV2,ASSWAGGGETQY
NA,TRBJ2-6,TRBV4-3,ASIGRGRVGANVLT
NA,TRBJ2-6,TRBV2,ASSEGPGGANVLT
NA,TRBJ1-2,TRBV30,AWSWEDGYT
TRBD2,TRBJ2-1,TRBV9,ASSVGRLAGVYNEQF
NA,TRBJ1-1,TRBV7-2,ASSPHRANMNTEAF
TRBD1,TRBJ2-2,TRBV5-1,ASSKSTGDTGELF
NA,TRBJ1-1,TRBV5-4,ASSARLGTEAF
NA,TRBJ2-2,TRBV7-3,ASSRNYRDTGELF
TRBD1,TRBJ1-2,TRBV19,ASGPYGTGEEYGYT
NA,TRBJ1-1,TRBV30,AWIRGGNTEAF
TRBD2,TRBJ2-7,TRBV7-2,ASSPRAGGYEQY
NA,TRBJ1-1,TRBV19,ASSIRRGGSTEAF
TRBD1,TRBJ2-3,TRBV5-6,ASSLGQGYTDTQY
TRBD2,TRBJ2-7,TRBV15,ATSSRTSGRNEQY
NA,TRBJ2-7,TRBV19,ASSKGRGSYYEQY
NA,TRBJ1-4,TRBV7-9,ASSFGTTNEKLF
NA,TRBJ1-6,TRBV5-6,ASSLAGTNSPLH
NA,TRBJ1-1,TRBV10-3,AIRGGTPMNTEAF
NA,TRBJ2-2,TRBV2,ARDTANTGELF
TRBD2,TRBJ2-7,TRBV9,ASSVAQLPLAGAYEQY
NA,TRBJ2-1,TRBV30,AWTEYNEQF
TRBD2,TRBJ2-7,TRBV13,ASSLLALAGGEQY